This T cell receptor (beta chain) was captured by sequencing in a study of T-cell memory formation after mild COVID-19 (dated by TCRdb to the early 2020s). For the study in its entirety: Most TCR sequence clusters were specific to one of the two donors. T-cell clones expanding and contracting after mild COVID-19 in a couple of donors were tracked by longitudinal TCRalpha and TCRbeta repertoire sequencing. The cohort comprised two young, previously healthy adult volunteers, one female and one male.

Looking up the germline V gene (reference sequence) yields CDR1 LGHDT and CDR2 YNNKEL. The germline ends are 9 bases apart after V is trimmed by 3 bases and J by 0 bases. Taken from cysteine to phenylalanine, the CDR3 has 14 residues. CDR3 DNA is the only sequence kept; it has 42 bases, read in frame from the first base. Ficoll-Paque density gradient centrifugation was used to isolate PBMCs. Sequencing was performed on an Illumina NovaSeq 6000. TCRalpha and TCRbeta cDNA libraries were constructed by 5'RACE with constant-segment primers, with sample barcodes and unique molecular identifiers being introduced. RNA was extracted from every sample with Trizol reagent. Libraries were amplified in two PCR steps, with a second sample barcode and Illumina TruSeq adapters added in the second step. Libraries were sequenced on an Illumina NovaSeq with 2 x 150 bp paired-end reads. Concerning the study's data processing: Demultiplexing of reads and collapsing into UMI-guided consensus sequences were performed with migec v1.2.7. Using mixcr v2.1.11, the UMI consensuses were aligned to TRA and TRB V and J templates and assembled into clonotypes. Expanded or contracted clonotypes were those called significant by both edgeR and NoisET, with noise models trained on biological replicates. For edgeR calls, the cutoffs were a false discovery rate-adjusted p below 0.01 and a log2 fold-change threshold of 1. As an exploratory analysis of dynamics, max-normalized trajectories of the 1000 most abundant clonotypes were examined by PCA with hierarchical clustering. Separately sequenced CD4+ and CD8+ repertoires were used to assign a CD4 or CD8 phenotype to each responding clone. TCRdb ran its own pipeline on the public reads, namely fastp trimming at Q25 and MiXCR clone calling, and kept in-frame beta chains. One record per CDR3 amino acid sequence lists the most common genes and DNA. It is TCRdb's table, rather than the study itself, that gives the V and J calls and clone size. Within this sample are about 310,000 distinct CDR3 sequences, with around 19% of them counted one time only. The ten most abundant clones make up under 25% of the sample.

As to this clonotype: The antigen this receptor binds is unknown. No quality values exist for individual bases; no much larger clone is one base distant.

What the work shows at the level of the full study, not this receptor alone: The study covered only two mild cases, and larger cohorts including severe cases with pre-infection samples were considered necessary. Contracting CD4+ clones turned up mainly in the CM and EM memory subsets, whereas EMRA was where CD8+ clones were enriched. The detection of some responding clones in pre-infection memory suggests that pre-existing cross-reactive memory T cells joined the SARS-CoV-2 response. SARS-CoV-2 specificity of the second-wave clones peaking on day 37 was not confirmed. Clones contracting from day 15 to 85 had balanced CD4/CD8 phenotypes, while a second wave expanding from day 15 to 37 was biased towards CD4+.

Here the chain combines TRBV3-1 and TRBJ2-7; no D gene is confidently identified. Input material: PBMCs or a T cell subset sorted from them (not recorded which). The sequence was obtained from a man in his late teens or twenties who had mild COVID-19 (a few samples of this study predate the infection). The sample titles of this study are shuffled in the database, so cell type and time point are left out; the donor was told from shared clones. The CDR3: CASSHATASYEQYF. The nucleotide sequence reads as follows: TGTGCCAGCAGCCATGCAACGGCCTCCTACGAGCAGTACTTC.